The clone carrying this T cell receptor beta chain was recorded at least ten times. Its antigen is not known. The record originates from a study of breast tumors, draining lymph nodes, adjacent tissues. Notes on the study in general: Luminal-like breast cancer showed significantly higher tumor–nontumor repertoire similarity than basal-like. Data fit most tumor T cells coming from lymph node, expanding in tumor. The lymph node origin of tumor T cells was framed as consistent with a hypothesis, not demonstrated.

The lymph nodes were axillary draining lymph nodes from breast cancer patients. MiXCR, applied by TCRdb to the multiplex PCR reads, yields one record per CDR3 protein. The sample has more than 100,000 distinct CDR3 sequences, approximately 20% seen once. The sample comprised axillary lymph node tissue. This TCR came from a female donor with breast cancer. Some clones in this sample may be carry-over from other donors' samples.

The CDR3 region has the DNA TGCGCCAGCAAAGTGACTAGCGGGCCCTCCTACGAGCAGTACTTC. The encoded protein is CASKVTSGPSYEQYF. This chain joins TRBV5-1 and TRBJ2-7; 10 bases align to TRBD2. The germline V gene encodes CDR1 SGHRS and CDR2 YFSETQ. The CDR3 runs to 15 residues. Trimming took 6 bases from V and 0 from J; bases not matched to a gene: 6.